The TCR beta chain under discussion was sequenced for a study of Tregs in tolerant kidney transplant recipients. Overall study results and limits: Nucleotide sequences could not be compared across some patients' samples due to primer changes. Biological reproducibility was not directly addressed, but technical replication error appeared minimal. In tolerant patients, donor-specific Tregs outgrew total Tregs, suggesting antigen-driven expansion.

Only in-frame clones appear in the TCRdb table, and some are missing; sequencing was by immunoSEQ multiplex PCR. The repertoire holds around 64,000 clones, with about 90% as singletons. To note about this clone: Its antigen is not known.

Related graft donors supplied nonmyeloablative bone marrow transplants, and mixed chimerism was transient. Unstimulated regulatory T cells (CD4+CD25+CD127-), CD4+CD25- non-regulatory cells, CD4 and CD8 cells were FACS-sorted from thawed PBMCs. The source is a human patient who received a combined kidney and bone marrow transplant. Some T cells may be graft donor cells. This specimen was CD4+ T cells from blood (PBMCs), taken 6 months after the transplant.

CDR3 coding DNA: TGTGCCAGCAGCGCGCCGCCCCAGGCCAGGGGGAGCCACGAGCAGTACTTC. This translates into CASSAPPQARGSHEQYF. J is TRBJ2-7 and V is TRBV7-2; 7 positions match TRBD1. The germline V gene encodes CDR1 SGHTA and CDR2 FQGNSA. The junction had 18 bases not matched to a gene; V was cut back by 5 bases and J by 5 bases. The CDR3 has 17 residues.